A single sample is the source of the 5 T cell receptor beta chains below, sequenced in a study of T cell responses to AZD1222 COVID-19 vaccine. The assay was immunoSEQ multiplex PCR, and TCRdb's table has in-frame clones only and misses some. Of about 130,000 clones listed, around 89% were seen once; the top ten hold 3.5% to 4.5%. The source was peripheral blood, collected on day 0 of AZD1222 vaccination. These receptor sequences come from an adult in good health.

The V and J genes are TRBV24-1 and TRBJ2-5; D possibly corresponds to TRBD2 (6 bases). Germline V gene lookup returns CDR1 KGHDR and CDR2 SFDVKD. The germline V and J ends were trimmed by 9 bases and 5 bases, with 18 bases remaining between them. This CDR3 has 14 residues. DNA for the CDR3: TGTGCCACCTCGGCGACTAGTCGTTTGGAGACCCAGTACTTC. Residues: CATSATSRLETQYF.

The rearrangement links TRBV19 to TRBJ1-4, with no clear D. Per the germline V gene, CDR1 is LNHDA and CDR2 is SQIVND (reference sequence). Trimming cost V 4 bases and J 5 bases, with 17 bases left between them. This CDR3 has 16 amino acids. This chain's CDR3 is CASSTSLAGLNEKLFF. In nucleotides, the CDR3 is TGTGCCAGTAGTACCTCCCTCGCAGGACTCAATGAAAAACTGTTTTTT.

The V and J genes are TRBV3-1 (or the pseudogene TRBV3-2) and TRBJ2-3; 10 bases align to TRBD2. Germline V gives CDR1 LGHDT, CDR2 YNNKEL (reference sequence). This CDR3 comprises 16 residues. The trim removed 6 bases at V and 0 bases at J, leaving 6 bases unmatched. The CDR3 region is CASSLIAGGSTDTQYF. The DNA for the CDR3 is TGTGCCAGCAGTCTCATAGCGGGAGGCAGCACAGATACGCAGTATTTT.

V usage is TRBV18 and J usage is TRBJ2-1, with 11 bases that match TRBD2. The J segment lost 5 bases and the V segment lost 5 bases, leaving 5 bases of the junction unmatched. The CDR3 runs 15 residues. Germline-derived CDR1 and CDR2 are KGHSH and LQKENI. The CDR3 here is CASSATSGTNNEQFF. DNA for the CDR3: TGTGCCAGCTCAGCGACTAGCGGGACCAACAATGAGCAGTTCTTC.

The CDR3 loop reads CASSEAQESSGNTIYF. DNA of the CDR3: TGTGCCAGCAGTGAAGCCCAGGAGAGCTCTGGAAACACCATATATTTT. The rearrangement uses TRBV6-1 and TRBJ1-3; D is undetermined. V lost 0 bases and J 0 bases, leaving 9 bases between the germline ends. The CDR3 has 16 residues. Germline V gene data show CDR1 as MNHNS and CDR2 as SASEGT.